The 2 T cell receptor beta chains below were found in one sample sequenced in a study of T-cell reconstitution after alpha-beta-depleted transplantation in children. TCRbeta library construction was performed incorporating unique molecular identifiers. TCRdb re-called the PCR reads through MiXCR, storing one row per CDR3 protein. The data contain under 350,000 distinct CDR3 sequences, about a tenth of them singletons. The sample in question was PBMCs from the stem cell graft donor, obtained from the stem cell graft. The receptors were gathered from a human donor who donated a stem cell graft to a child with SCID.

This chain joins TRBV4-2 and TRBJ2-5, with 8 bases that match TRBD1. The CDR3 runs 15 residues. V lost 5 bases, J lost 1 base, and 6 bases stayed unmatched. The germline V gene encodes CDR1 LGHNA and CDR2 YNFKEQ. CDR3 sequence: CASSIITGGQETQYF. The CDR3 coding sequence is TGTGCCAGCAGCATAATTACAGGGGGCCAAGAGACCCAGTACTTC.

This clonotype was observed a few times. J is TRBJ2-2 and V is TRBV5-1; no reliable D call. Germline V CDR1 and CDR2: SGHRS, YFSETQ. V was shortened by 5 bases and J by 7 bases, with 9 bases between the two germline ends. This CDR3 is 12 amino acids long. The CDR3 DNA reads TGCGCCAGCAGAGTGACGGGCGGGGAGCTGTTTTTT. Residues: CASRVTGGELFF.